A selection of T cell receptor beta chains follows, all from one sample in a study of blood T cell repertoires in COVID-19. Clones were read by immunoSEQ multiplex PCR, and TCRdb kept only the in-frame ones, dropping some. The sample lists approximately 210,000 clones, around 80% occurring once. Sequencing was performed on peripheral blood. The receptors derive from a human donor in a cohort sampled during active COVID-19. CDR3s include the opening cysteine and the closing phenylalanine or tryptophan. The order of the fields is D gene, J gene, V gene, clone size, CDR3 protein, CDR3 DNA. A D gene is named only where the DNA matches it firmly. A clone size is listed for some rows: how often the clone was seen (once, few, many), or a class if it is expanded.

D gene: -; J gene: TRBJ2-1; V gene: TRBV7-3; clone size: -; CDR3 protein: CASSLGQSYNEQFF; CDR3 DNA: TGTGCCAGCAGCCTAGGACAGAGTTACAATGAGCAGTTCTTC
D gene: -; J gene: TRBJ2-7; V gene: TRBV7-6; clone size: -; CDR3 protein: CASSQSSGSFYEQYF; CDR3 DNA: TGTGCCAGCAGCCAATCATCCGGGTCCTTCTACGAGCAGTACTTC
D gene: -; J gene: TRBJ2-5; V gene: TRBV7-9; clone size: -; CDR3 protein: CASSLDRAETQYF; CDR3 DNA: TGTGCCAGCAGCTTAGACAGGGCAGAGACCCAGTACTTC
D gene: TRBD2; J gene: TRBJ2-7; V gene: TRBV24-1; clone size: -; CDR3 protein: CATSASSGSFYEQYF; CDR3 DNA: TGTGCCACCAGTGCGTCTAGCGGGAGTTTTTACGAGCAGTACTTC
D gene: TRBD2; J gene: TRBJ2-7; V gene: TRBV24-1; clone size: -; CDR3 protein: CATSTSGGSYEQYF; CDR3 DNA: TGTGCCACCAGTACTAGCGGGGGCTCCTACGAGCAGTACTTC
D gene: -; J gene: TRBJ2-1; V gene: TRBV3-1/TRBV3-2; clone size: -; CDR3 protein: CASSLGGGVGNEQFF; CDR3 DNA: TGTGCCAGCAGCCTAGGGGGGGGAGTGGGGAATGAGCAGTTCTTC
D gene: -; J gene: TRBJ1-6; V gene: TRBV3-1/TRBV3-2; clone size: -; CDR3 protein: CASSQALRGSPLHF; CDR3 DNA: TGTGCCAGCAGCCAAGCTCTCCGGGGTTCACCCCTCCACTTT
D gene: TRBD2; J gene: TRBJ2-1; V gene: TRBV6-2/TRBV6-3; clone size: once; CDR3 protein: CASSYWGSGNQGEQFF; CDR3 DNA: TGTGCCAGCAGTTACTGGGGTAGCGGGAATCAAGGTGAGCAGTTCTTC
D gene: TRBD1; J gene: TRBJ2-5; V gene: TRBV5-8; clone size: -; CDR3 protein: CASAPGQLIQETQYF; CDR3 DNA: TGTGCCAGCGCCCCGGGACAGCTAATTCAAGAGACCCAGTACTTC
D gene: -; J gene: TRBJ2-1; V gene: TRBV6-2/TRBV6-3; clone size: many; CDR3 protein: CASSYPSAAVSYNEQFF; CDR3 DNA: TGTGCCAGCAGTTACCCGAGCGCAGCGGTCTCCTACAATGAGCAGTTCTTC
D gene: TRBD1; J gene: TRBJ1-2; V gene: TRBV28; clone size: -; CDR3 protein: CASSFGDRLNYGYTF; CDR3 DNA: TGTGCCAGCAGTTTTGGGGACAGACTTAACTATGGCTACACCTTC
D gene: -; J gene: TRBJ2-3; V gene: TRBV11-2; clone size: -; CDR3 protein: CASSLDRLTDTQYF; CDR3 DNA: TGTGCCAGCAGCTTAGACAGGCTCACAGATACGCAGTATTTT
D gene: -; J gene: TRBJ1-4; V gene: TRBV4-3; clone size: -; CDR3 protein: CASSQDSGFRLFF; CDR3 DNA: TGCGCCAGCAGCCAAGATAGCGGGTTTAGACTGTTTTTT
D gene: TRBD2; J gene: TRBJ2-5; V gene: TRBV15; clone size: once; CDR3 protein: CATSRDREGLRYQETQYF; CDR3 DNA: TGTGCCACCAGCAGAGATAGGGAGGGACTTCGGTACCAAGAGACCCAGTACTTC
D gene: -; J gene: TRBJ1-1; V gene: TRBV28; clone size: -; CDR3 protein: CASSLKGENTEAFF; CDR3 DNA: TGTGCCAGCAGTTTAAAGGGGGAGAACACTGAAGCTTTCTTT
D gene: -; J gene: TRBJ1-4; V gene: TRBV6-6; clone size: -; CDR3 protein: CASKFGQPNEKLFF; CDR3 DNA: TGTGCCAGCAAATTCGGACAGCCCAATGAAAAACTGTTTTTT
D gene: -; J gene: TRBJ2-7; V gene: TRBV7-2; clone size: -; CDR3 protein: CASSPTGLLGAYEQYF; CDR3 DNA: TGTGCCAGCAGCCCGACAGGCCTGTTGGGAGCCTACGAGCAGTACTTC
D gene: -; J gene: TRBJ1-4; V gene: TRBV18; clone size: -; CDR3 protein: CASSGGTNEKLFF; CDR3 DNA: TGTGCCAGCTCGGGGGGGACGAATGAAAAACTGTTTTTT
D gene: -; J gene: TRBJ1-6; V gene: TRBV19; clone size: -; CDR3 protein: CASTAGPNSPLHF; CDR3 DNA: TGTGCCAGTACCGCGGGTCCCAATTCACCCCTCCACTTT
D gene: -; J gene: TRBJ1-3; V gene: TRBV19; clone size: -; CDR3 protein: CASSLQSGNTIYF; CDR3 DNA: TGTGCCAGTAGTCTCCAGTCCGGAAACACCATATATTTT
D gene: -; J gene: TRBJ1-2; V gene: TRBV19; clone size: -; CDR3 protein: CASSILGWGDYGYTF; CDR3 DNA: TGTGCCAGTAGTATACTAGGGTGGGGGGACTATGGCTACACCTTC
D gene: -; J gene: TRBJ2-7; V gene: TRBV18; clone size: -; CDR3 protein: CASSQGTGRAYEQYF; CDR3 DNA: TGTGCCAGCTCACAGGGCACCGGGAGAGCCTACGAGCAGTACTTC
D gene: TRBD1; J gene: TRBJ1-1; V gene: TRBV27; clone size: many; CDR3 protein: CASSLFTGVVTEAFF; CDR3 DNA: TGTGCCAGCAGTTTATTCACAGGGGTGGTGACTGAAGCTTTCTTT
D gene: -; J gene: TRBJ1-4; V gene: TRBV20-1; clone size: -; CDR3 protein: CSASHPGLGEKLFF; CDR3 DNA: TGCAGTGCTAGTCACCCAGGGTTGGGCGAAAAACTGTTTTTT
D gene: -; J gene: TRBJ1-5; V gene: TRBV6-5; clone size: many; CDR3 protein: CASSLDGDQPQHF; CDR3 DNA: TGTGCCAGCAGTTTAGACGGGGATCAGCCCCAGCATTTT
D gene: TRBD1; J gene: TRBJ1-1; V gene: TRBV4-2; clone size: -; CDR3 protein: CASKSGLGQGNTEAFF; CDR3 DNA: TGTGCCAGCAAGAGCGGCCTCGGACAGGGGAACACTGAAGCTTTCTTT
D gene: -; J gene: TRBJ2-6; V gene: TRBV18; clone size: -; CDR3 protein: CASSPDLSGANVLTF; CDR3 DNA: TGTGCCAGCTCACCCGACTTGTCTGGGGCCAACGTCCTGACTTTC
D gene: TRBD2; J gene: TRBJ2-3; V gene: TRBV7-9; clone size: few; CDR3 protein: CASSHSGSGTDTQYF; CDR3 DNA: TGTGCCAGCAGCCATAGCGGGAGCGGCACAGATACGCAGTATTTT
D gene: TRBD2; J gene: TRBJ2-6; V gene: TRBV3-1/TRBV3-2; clone size: -; CDR3 protein: CASSWAGESSGANVLTF; CDR3 DNA: TGTGCCAGCAGCTGGGCGGGGGAGTCGTCTGGGGCCAACGTCCTGACTTTC
D gene: -; J gene: TRBJ1-3; V gene: TRBV9; clone size: -; CDR3 protein: CASSAGSLDGNTIYF; CDR3 DNA: TGTGCCAGCAGCGCCGGGAGCTTAGATGGAAACACCATATATTTT
D gene: TRBD2; J gene: TRBJ2-5; V gene: TRBV28; clone size: -; CDR3 protein: CATCMGGRQETQYF; CDR3 DNA: TGTGCCACCTGCATGGGGGGGAGGCAAGAGACCCAGTACTTC
D gene: TRBD1; J gene: TRBJ1-5; V gene: TRBV29-1; clone size: -; CDR3 protein: CSVADTGEGNQPQHF; CDR3 DNA: TGCAGCGTTGCCGATACAGGGGAAGGCAATCAGCCCCAGCATTTT
D gene: TRBD1; J gene: TRBJ1-1; V gene: TRBV29-1; clone size: -; CDR3 protein: CSVGQGALIRRGTEAFF; CDR3 DNA: TGCAGCGTCGGACAGGGGGCTTTAATAAGACGGGGCACTGAAGCTTTCTTT
D gene: -; J gene: TRBJ1-4; V gene: TRBV6-6; clone size: -; CDR3 protein: CASRSLGSGVEKLFF; CDR3 DNA: TGTGCCAGCAGATCTTTAGGGTCAGGGGTTGAAAAACTGTTTTTT
D gene: -; J gene: TRBJ2-7; V gene: TRBV4-2; clone size: -; CDR3 protein: CASSQDWGEMSYEQYF; CDR3 DNA: TGTGCCAGCAGCCAAGATTGGGGGGAAATGTCCTACGAGCAGTACTTC
D gene: TRBD2; J gene: TRBJ2-3; V gene: TRBV10-2; clone size: -; CDR3 protein: CASRREVGTDTQYF; CDR3 DNA: TGCGCCAGCAGGCGGGAGGTGGGCACAGATACGCAGTATTTT
D gene: -; J gene: TRBJ2-7; V gene: TRBV9; clone size: -; CDR3 protein: CASSVGDSGLYEQYF; CDR3 DNA: TGTGCCAGCAGCGTAGGGGATAGCGGACTTTACGAGCAGTACTTC
D gene: -; J gene: TRBJ1-1; V gene: TRBV10-3; clone size: -; CDR3 protein: CAITPLAGLTEAFF; CDR3 DNA: TGTGCCATCACCCCTCTCGCGGGGCTCACTGAAGCTTTCTTT
D gene: TRBD2; J gene: TRBJ2-1; V gene: TRBV6-2/TRBV6-3; clone size: -; CDR3 protein: CASSYSRSSGRIYNEQFF; CDR3 DNA: TGTGCCAGCAGTTACTCGCGGTCTAGCGGGAGAATATACAATGAGCAGTTCTTC
D gene: -; J gene: TRBJ1-2; V gene: TRBV19; clone size: -; CDR3 protein: CASSIAAGGQYGYTF; CDR3 DNA: TGTGCCAGTAGTATAGCGGCCGGGGGTCAATATGGCTACACCTTC
D gene: -; J gene: TRBJ2-1; V gene: TRBV11-2; clone size: -; CDR3 protein: CASSLGGSFNEQFF; CDR3 DNA: TGTGCCAGCAGCTTAGGTGGCAGTTTCAATGAGCAGTTCTTC
D gene: TRBD1; J gene: TRBJ2-7; V gene: TRBV7-2; clone size: -; CDR3 protein: CASSPRTGGLYEQYF; CDR3 DNA: TGTGCCAGCAGTCCGCGGACAGGGGGCTTATACGAGCAGTACTTC
D gene: -; J gene: TRBJ2-2; V gene: TRBV5-8; clone size: -; CDR3 protein: CASSWDLNTGELFF; CDR3 DNA: TGTGCCAGCAGCTGGGACTTGAACACCGGGGAGCTGTTTTTT
D gene: -; J gene: TRBJ1-1; V gene: TRBV28; clone size: -; CDR3 protein: CASSLAGMGLRAFF; CDR3 DNA: TGTGCCAGCAGTTTAGCCGGGATGGGACTTAGAGCTTTCTTT
D gene: -; J gene: TRBJ2-1; V gene: TRBV14; clone size: -; CDR3 protein: CASSQDRGPDNNEQFF; CDR3 DNA: TGTGCCAGCAGCCAAGATAGAGGACCGGACAACAATGAGCAGTTCTTC
D gene: -; J gene: TRBJ1-1; V gene: TRBV7-8; clone size: few; CDR3 protein: CASSPTRGKAFF; CDR3 DNA: TGTGCCAGCAGCCCTACAAGAGGGAAGGCTTTCTTT
D gene: TRBD2; J gene: TRBJ2-5; V gene: TRBV30; clone size: -; CDR3 protein: CAWGHTSGIAQYF; CDR3 DNA: TGTGCCTGGGGCCATACTAGCGGGATTGCCCAGTACTTC
D gene: -; J gene: TRBJ1-5; V gene: TRBV4-1; clone size: -; CDR3 protein: CASSQKQGISNQPQHF; CDR3 DNA: TGCGCCAGCAGCCAAAAACAGGGAATCAGCAATCAGCCCCAGCATTTT